A selection of T cell receptor beta chains follows, all from one sample in a study of vaccination and CD4 T cells after COVID-19. TCRdb re-analysed the PCR reads in MiXCR, keeping a single row per CDR3 protein. The sample lists around 19,000 distinct CDR3 sequences, 48% occurring once. No antigen has been assigned to these receptors. The material sequenced was CD4+ T cells from blood, cultured in vitro. These receptor sequences come from a human donor who had recovered from COVID-19. Each CDR3 is given with its conserved first and last residue. A D gene is named only where the DNA matches it firmly. Not every row has a clone size; where given, it reads once, few, many or a size class.

TRBJ1-6 | TRBD1 | few | TRBV20-1 | CSASTDGQGENSPLHF | TGCAGTGCTAGCACCGACGGACAGGGGGAAAATTCACCCCTCCACTTT
TRBJ2-7 | - | - | TRBV2 | CASSSGSYEQYF | TGTGCCAGCTCCTCTGGGTCCTACGAGCAGTACTTC
TRBJ1-1 | TRBD1 | few | TRBV7-2 | CASSSRQGMNTEAFF | TGTGCCAGCAGCTCCAGACAGGGGATGAACACTGAAGCTTTCTTT
TRBJ2-7 | - | once | TRBV28 | CASRGLEQYF | TGTGCCAGCAGGGGACTCGAGCAGTACTTC
TRBJ2-5 | - | - | TRBV20-1 | CSAPLPTGKRETQYF | TGCAGTGCCCCTCTCCCCACAGGGAAGAGAGAGACCCAGTACTTC
TRBJ2-1 | TRBD1 | - | TRBV18 | CASSPGQGVNEQFF | TGTGCCAGCTCACCGGGACAGGGCGTTAATGAGCAGTTCTTC
TRBJ2-3 | TRBD1 | few | TRBV27 | CASSSPGQSTDTQYF | TGTGCCAGCAGTTCTCCGGGACAGAGCACAGATACGCAGTATTTT
TRBJ1-1 | TRBD1 | - | TRBV2 | CASSERTGHTEAFF | TGTGCCAGCAGTGAACGGACAGGGCACACTGAAGCTTTCTTT
TRBJ1-2 | - | - | TRBV19 | CASSMLRANYGYTF | TGTGCCAGTAGTATGCTGAGGGCTAACTATGGCTACACCTTC
TRBJ2-2 | - | - | TRBV28 | CASVRTDTGELFF | TGTGCCAGCGTACGGACCGACACCGGGGAGCTGTTTTTT
TRBJ1-1 | TRBD1 | few | TRBV19 | CASTQTGRGTEAFF | TGTGCCAGTACCCAGACAGGGCGGGGGACTGAAGCTTTCTTT
TRBJ2-3 | TRBD1 | - | TRBV11-2 | CASRDRGGTDTQYF | TGTGCCAGCAGAGACAGGGGAGGCACAGATACGCAGTATTTT
TRBJ1-2 | TRBD1 | - | TRBV28 | CASSSGTGDFGYTF | TGTGCCAGCAGTTCCGGGACAGGGGATTTTGGCTACACCTTC
TRBJ1-4 | - | - | TRBV5-8 | CASSWRGATNEKLFF | TGTGCCAGCAGCTGGCGGGGGGCAACTAATGAAAAACTGTTTTTT
TRBJ1-6 | - | - | TRBV24-1 | CATSDLHPHSPLHF | TGTGCCACCAGTGATTTGCATCCGCATTCACCCCTCCACTTT
TRBJ1-1 | - | few | TRBV20-1 | CSAPKKGNEAFF | TGCAGTGCCCCGAAGAAGGGGAATGAAGCTTTCTTT
TRBJ1-5 | TRBD1 | few | TRBV20-1 | CSAAGTGGNQPQHF | TGCAGTGCCGCCGGGACAGGGGGTAATCAGCCCCAGCATTTT
TRBJ1-1 | TRBD1 | few | TRBV20-1 | CSVRQGGDPLGTEAFF | TGCAGTGTCCGACAGGGCGGTGATCCCTTGGGCACTGAAGCTTTCTTT
TRBJ2-6 | TRBD2 | - | TRBV27 | CASSFQRGDSGANVLTF | TGTGCCAGCAGTTTCCAGCGGGGGGACTCTGGGGCCAACGTCCTGACTTTC
TRBJ2-7 | - | - | TRBV10-1 | CASSGGNSYEQYF | TGCGCCAGCAGTGGCGGGAACTCCTACGAGCAGTACTTC
TRBJ1-5 | - | few | TRBV6-2/TRBV6-3 | CASTHRWTPNQPQHF | TGTGCCAGCACCCACCGGTGGACACCTAATCAGCCCCAGCATTTT
TRBJ2-7 | - | - | TRBV7-6 | CASSLATAYEQYF | TGTGCCAGCAGCTTAGCCACGGCCTACGAGCAGTACTTC
TRBJ2-2 | - | - | TRBV7-2 | CASSLLGRGITGELFF | TGTGCCAGCAGCTTATTAGGCAGGGGAATTACCGGGGAGCTGTTTTTT
TRBJ1-5 | TRBD1 | few | TRBV10-3 | CAISVSPSGGDQPQHF | TGTGCCATCAGTGTCTCCCCCTCAGGGGGCGATCAGCCCCAGCATTTT
TRBJ2-7 | - | - | TRBV20-1 | CSAEPRGSYEQYF | TGCAGTGCTGAGCCCCGGGGCTCCTACGAGCAGTACTTC
TRBJ2-6 | TRBD2 | - | TRBV7-8 | CASNPKRGLAASGANVLTF | TGTGCCAGCAACCCTAAGAGGGGACTAGCGGCCTCTGGGGCCAACGTCCTGACTTTC
TRBJ2-3 | - | - | TRBV9 | CASSVDQSSTDTQYF | TGTGCCAGCAGCGTAGACCAGTCAAGCACAGATACGCAGTATTTT
TRBJ2-3 | - | - | TRBV6-2/TRBV6-3 | CASSFSGAGGDTQYF | TGTGCCAGCAGCTTTTCTGGGGCTGGTGGAGATACGCAGTATTTT
TRBJ2-2 | - | once | TRBV5-4 | CASKPGGREAGELFF | TGTGCCAGCAAGCCGGGGGGCCGGGAGGCCGGGGAGCTGTTTTTT
TRBJ2-7 | - | once | TRBV28 | CASSLNYEQYF | TGTGCCAGCAGTTTAAACTACGAGCAGTACTTC
TRBJ2-2 | - | few | TRBV24-1 | CATSDPSTSSGMNGELFF | TGTGCCACCAGTGACCCCTCGACTAGTAGTGGAATGAACGGGGAGCTGTTTTTT
TRBJ2-7 | TRBD2 | - | TRBV7-3 | CASSFSGVGDEQYF | TGTGCCAGCAGCTTTAGCGGGGTAGGAGACGAGCAGTACTTC
TRBJ2-2 | - | - | TRBV28 | CGSGHPNTGELFF | TGCGGATCAGGGCACCCAAACACCGGGGAGCTGTTTTTT
TRBJ1-6 | - | - | TRBV12-3/TRBV12-4 | CASSFTLNSPLHF | TGTGCCAGCAGTTTCACCCTTAATTCACCCCTCCACTTT
TRBJ2-3 | - | few | TRBV12-3/TRBV12-4 | CASSLSRNAQYF | TGTGCCAGCAGTTTATCTAGGAACGCGCAGTATTTT
TRBJ2-1 | - | few | TRBV12-3/TRBV12-4 | CASTTRENEQFF | TGTGCCAGCACGACGAGGGAGAATGAGCAGTTCTTC
TRBJ2-2 | TRBD2 | - | TRBV25-1 | CASSDSGLAGFGGELFF | TGTGCCAGCAGTGACTCCGGACTAGCGGGATTTGGCGGGGAGCTGTTTTTT